This TCR beta chain was recovered during a study of T cells in Graves' hyperthyroidism and ophthalmopathy. Whole-study findings and limits: By a 13 V-J model, ophthalmopathy was set apart from stable hyperthyroidism. Most clonotypes that expanded in the thyroid above 0.001 also showed up in blood.

Comment on this clonotype: Its matching antigen is unknown.

Exclusion of patients followed from uncontrolled infection, other autoimmune disease, pregnancy or lactation. Every diagnosis used clinical symptoms, serum thyroxine and TRAb, thyroid ultrasound and orbital computed tomography. V lost 9 bases and J 3 bases, leaving 8 bases between the germline ends. Germline values: CDR1 LNHNV, CDR2 YYDKDF (reference sequence). The CDR3 loop spans 12 amino acids. The source material, RNA transcripts, was used to amplify TCR beta CDR3 regions. First-round RT-PCR of the TCR CDR3 relied on the HTBI primer set. TCRdb re-derived calls from the multiplex PCR reads in MiXCR, one entry per CDR3 protein. The sample lists approximately 700,000 distinct CDR3 sequences; 40% to 55% were seen once.

The gene calls are TRBV15 and TRBJ2-2; the D gene is possibly TRBD1 (5 bases). Sequencing was carried out using peripheral blood or thyroid tissue (not recorded which). This clonotype was obtained from an adult man with Graves' disease, either hyperthyroidism or ophthalmopathy (not recorded which). The CDR3 DNA reads as TGTGCCACAGGGGTCGACACCGGGGAGCTGTTTTTT. Amino acids: CATGVDTGELFF.